Presented here are 17 T cell receptor beta chains from one specimen sequenced in a study of siplizumab effects on memory and regulatory T cells. Libraries were prepared by immunoSEQ multiplex PCR; TCRdb keeps only in-frame clonotypes and omits some of them. The data hold about 72,000 clones, with roughly nine tenths observed a single time. Sequenced sample: CD8+ T cells sorted from blood. These TCRs come from a human donor in good health.

The chain has TRBV19 and TRBJ2-1, with D uncertain. The CDR3 covers 13 residues. CDR1 is LNHDA, CDR2 SQIVND, per germline (reference sequence). The V gene lost 6 bases and the J gene lost 6 bases, with 12 bases spanning the gap. CDR3 residues: CASRPAASNEQFF. The DNA for the CDR3 is TGTGCCAGTAGGCCGGCAGCTTCCAATGAGCAGTTCTTC.

The chain recombines TRBV6-5 with TRBJ2-3; D is ambiguous. The V and J ends lost 0 bases and 0 bases respectively, with 10 bases between them. The germline CDR1 and CDR2 sequences are MNHEY and SVGAGI. The CDR3 spans 16 residues. The CDR3 DNA sequence: TGTGCCAGCAGTTACTCGAAGGATTCAAGCACAGATACGCAGTATTTT. Amino acids: CASSYSKDSSTDTQYF.

The chain is built from TRBV19 and TRBJ2-1, with D perhaps matching TRBD2 (6 bases). V lost 3 bases and J lost 3, with 12 bases in between. CDR1 is LNHDA and CDR2 is SQIVND in the germline V gene (reference sequence). There are 15 residues in the CDR3. The CDR3, as DNA: TGTGCCAGTAGTATGGGTCAGGACTACTACAATGAGCAGTTCTTC. This codes for CASSMGQDYYNEQFF.

The V call is TRBV6-5, the J call TRBJ1-5; the D is unclear. Trimming took off 1 base at V and 4 bases at J, with 5 bases between the two ends. Per the germline V gene, CDR1 is MNHEY and CDR2 is SVGAGI. The CDR3 covers 13 residues. CDR3: CASSYYPNQPQHF. In DNA, the CDR3 is TGTGCCAGCAGTTACTATCCGAATCAGCCCCAGCATTTT.

The chain recombines TRBV27 with TRBJ2-1; 14 bases fit TRBD2. The germline V gene encodes CDR1 MNHEY and CDR2 SMNVEV (reference sequence). After removal of 3 bases from V and 7 bases from J, the junction contained 5 bases not matched to a gene. The length of the CDR3 is 16 residues. CDR3 in amino acids: CASSFSGLAGGNEQFF. DNA for the CDR3: TGTGCCAGCAGTTTCTCAGGACTAGCGGGGGGTAATGAGCAGTTCTTC.

Turning to this clone: Germline and junction disagree at one end, which may indicate a read error. The V and J genes are TRBV11-2 and TRBJ2-5; 12 bases map to TRBD2. The CDR3 is made up of 12 amino acids. The germline V gene has CDR1 SGHAT and CDR2 FQNNGV. The CDR3 reads CASSSLAGGAHF. The CDR3 bases are TGTGCCAGCAGTTCACTAGCGGGGGGCGCCCACTTC.

The CDR3 sequence is CASSRRGAGANVLTF. CDR3 DNA sequence: TGTGCCAGCAGCCGACGGGGGGCTGGGGCCAACGTCCTGACTTTC. The chain employs TRBV5-4 and TRBJ2-6; 7 nucleotides match TRBD2. Trimming cost V 4 bases and J 2 bases; bases outside gene matches: 3. The CDR3 totals 15 residues. CDR1 is SGHNT, CDR2 YYREEE, per germline (reference sequence).

This clone was found once. The V and J genes are TRBV27 and TRBJ1-5; no clear D. CDR3 size: 15 residues. Germline V lookup: CDR1 MNHEY, CDR2 SMNVEV (reference sequence). V was shortened by 5 bases and J by 0 bases, with 11 bases between the two germline ends. The CDR3 DNA reads TGTGCCAGCAGTGCCGACACGTATAGCAATCAGCCCCAGCATTTT. Translating gives CASSADTYSNQPQHF.

The rearrangement uses TRBV5-8 and TRBJ2-1; 8 positions match TRBD2. From germline, CDR1 is SGHTS and CDR2 YDEGEE. Trimming cost V 1 base and J 4 bases; bases outside gene matches: 4. The CDR3 consists of 15 residues. The CDR3 region has the DNA TGTGCCAGCAGCTTGATCCTAGCGGGTTACAATGAGCAGTTCTTC. Translation gives CASSLILAGYNEQFF.

This rearrangement joins TRBV4-1 to TRBJ2-2; TRBD2 aligns across 9 bases. Germline CDR1 reads MGHRA; CDR2 reads YSYEKL. After removal of 5 bases from V and 5 bases from J, the junction contained 12 bases not matched to a gene. The CDR3 covers 17 residues. CDR3 sequence reads: CASSKTRGGAYTGELFF. The CDR3 nucleotides are TGCGCCAGCAGCAAAACTCGCGGGGGGGCGTATACCGGGGAGCTGTTTTTT.

The V call is TRBV18, the J call TRBJ1-2; weak D call: TRBD1 (6 bases). CDR3 size: 14 residues. CDR1 is KGHSH and CDR2 is LQKENI in the germline V gene. The germline V and J ends were trimmed by 2 bases and 6 bases, with 13 bases remaining between them. The CDR3 sequence: CASSPGWAGDGYTF. DNA of the CDR3: TGTGCCAGCTCACCAGGATGGGCAGGGGATGGCTACACCTTC. Combining the CDR3 with reference TRBV18 and TRBJ1-2 gives the whole variable domain NAGVMQNPRHLVRRRGQEARLRCSPMKGHSHVYWYRQLPEEGLKFMVYLQKENIIDESGMPKERFSAEFPKEGPSILRIQQVVRGDSAAYFCASSPGWAGDGYTFGSGTRLTVV.

The chain couples TRBV7-2 to TRBJ2-2; unclear D gene. V dropped 3 bases and J dropped 2 bases, with 10 bases sitting between them. This CDR3 is built from 15 residues. Germline values: CDR1 SGHTA, CDR2 FQGNSA. The CDR3 sequence is CASSFLSDNTGELFF. The CDR3, as DNA: TGTGCCAGCAGCTTTTTATCTGACAACACCGGGGAGCTGTTTTTT.

Points on this clone: Within the sample, other DNA sequences also encode this same CDR3. V and J are TRBV13 and TRBJ2-3; D possibly uses TRBD1 or TRBD2 (5 bases each). The CDR3 contains 16 residues. V dropped 5 bases and J dropped 6 bases, with 21 bases sitting between them. Per germline, CDR1 PRHDT and CDR2 FYEKMQ (reference sequence). The CDR3 sequence: CASSTPTGPPADTQYF. CDR3 coding DNA: TGTGCCAGCAGCACACCCACGGGGCCCCCGGCGGATACGCAGTATTTT.

This clone appeared once. This chain links TRBV27 with TRBJ2-7; D is perhaps TRBD1 (6 bases). The CDR3 contains 15 residues. Germline V gene data show CDR1 as MNHEY and CDR2 as SMNVEV (reference sequence). V gave up 2 bases and J gave up 3 bases, with 14 bases separating them. The CDR3 sequence is CASSLTGGEYYEQYF. Written as DNA, the CDR3 is TGTGCCAGCAGTTTAACTGGGGGCGAGTACTACGAGCAGTACTTC.

Regarding this clone: The sample has other DNA sequences that encode this CDR3 too. The rearrangement joins TRBV7-9 to TRBJ2-7; tentatively, D is TRBD1 or TRBD2 (6 bases each). This CDR3 spans 16 amino acids. Trimming removed 1 base from V and 9 bases from J, with 22 bases in between. Germline loops: CDR1 SEHNR, CDR2 FQNEAQ (reference sequence). CDR3 nucleotides: TGTGCCAGCAGCTTAGAGACGGGGGCGCCGATAAATGGGCAGTACTTC. Translated, it gives CASSLETGAPINGQYF. Looking up the rest from reference TRBV7-9 and TRBJ2-7 gives the full variable domain: DTGVSQNPRHKITKRGQNVTFRCDPISEHNRLYWYRQTLGQGPEFLTYFQNEAQLEKSRLLSDRFSAERPKGSFSTLEIQRTEQGDSAMYLCASSLETGAPINGQYFGPGTRLTVT.

This clone was found a few times. The chain is built from TRBV11-2 and TRBJ1-6, with TRBD1 matching over 7 bases. The germline V gene encodes CDR1 SGHAT and CDR2 FQNNGV. Trimming at V came to 5 bases and at J to 9 bases, leaving 10 bases not matched to a gene. The CDR3 is made up of 15 amino acids. The DNA of the CDR3 is TGTGCCAGCAGCCTCGACAGGGTCGGGGCTTCACCCCTCCACTTT. It translates to CASSLDRVGASPLHF.

This chain joins TRBV19 and TRBJ1-6; TRBD1 might be the D (5 bases). The CDR3 is 13 amino acids. The germline V gene encodes CDR1 LNHDA and CDR2 SQIVND (reference sequence). V was clipped by 2 bases and J by 8 bases, with 7 bases between them. CDR3 amino acids: CASSIRGDSPLHF. CDR3 coding DNA: TGTGCCAGTAGTATACGAGGGGATTCACCCCTCCACTTT.